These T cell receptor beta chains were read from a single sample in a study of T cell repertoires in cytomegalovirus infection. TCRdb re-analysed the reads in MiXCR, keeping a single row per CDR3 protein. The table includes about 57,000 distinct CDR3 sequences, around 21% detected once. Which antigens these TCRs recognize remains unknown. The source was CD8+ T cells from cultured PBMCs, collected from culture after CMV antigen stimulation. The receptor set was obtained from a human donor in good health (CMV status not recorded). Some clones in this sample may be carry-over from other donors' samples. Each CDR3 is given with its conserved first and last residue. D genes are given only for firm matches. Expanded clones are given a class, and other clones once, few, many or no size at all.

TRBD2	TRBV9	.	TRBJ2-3	CASSVEAGGPGVPTDTQYF
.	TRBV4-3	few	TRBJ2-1	CASSQQGGEQFF
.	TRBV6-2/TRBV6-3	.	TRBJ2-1	CASKWEARNEQFF
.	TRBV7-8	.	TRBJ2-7	CASSLGRGYEQYF
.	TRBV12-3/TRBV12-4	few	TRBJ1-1	CASSLNSEAFF
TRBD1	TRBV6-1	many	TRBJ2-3	CASSPSGGAADTQYF
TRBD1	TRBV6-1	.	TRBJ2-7	CASSESKQGLSYEQYF
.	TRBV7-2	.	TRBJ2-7	CASSDRGKWLDEQYF
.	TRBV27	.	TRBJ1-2	CASSPSGALYGYTF
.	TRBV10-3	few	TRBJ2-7	CAISETGYEQYF
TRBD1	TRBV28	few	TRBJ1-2	CASSLYQGAGVTAYTF
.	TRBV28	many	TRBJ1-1	CASSPQGYTEAFF
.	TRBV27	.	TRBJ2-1	CASSLPGDRNEQFF
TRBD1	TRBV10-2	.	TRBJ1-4	CASSWTGRLFF
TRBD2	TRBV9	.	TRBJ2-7	CASSVGGAGPSYEQYF
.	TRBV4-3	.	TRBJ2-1	CASSQESPAERFF
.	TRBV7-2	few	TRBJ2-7	CASSLIVGVNEQYF
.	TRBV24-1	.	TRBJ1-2	CATSGSGRRYGYTF
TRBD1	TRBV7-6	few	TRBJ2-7	CASSPTGTGVYEQYF
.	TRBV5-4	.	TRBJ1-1	CASSLSAGDTEAFF
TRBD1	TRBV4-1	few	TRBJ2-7	CASSPAGQGAPYEQYF
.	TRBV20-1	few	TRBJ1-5	CSASAWRDSNQPQHF
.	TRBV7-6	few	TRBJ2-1	CASSDDRSSYNEQFF
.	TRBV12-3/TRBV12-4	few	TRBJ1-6	CASSLVGSPLHF
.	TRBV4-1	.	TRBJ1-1	CASSYTLNTEAFF
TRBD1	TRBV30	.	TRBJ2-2	CAWRTGGTGELFF
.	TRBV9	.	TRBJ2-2	CASRLTDTGELFF
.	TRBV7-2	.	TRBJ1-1	CASSPPLQRRTEAFF
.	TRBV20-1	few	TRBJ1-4	CSARTGFDEKLFF
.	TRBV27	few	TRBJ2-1	CASSPGGIWGNEQFF
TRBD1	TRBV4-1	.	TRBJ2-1	CASSQKQGAHEQFF
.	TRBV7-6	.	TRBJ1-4	CASSREGELFF
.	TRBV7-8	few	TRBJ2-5	CASSLGMTEETQYF
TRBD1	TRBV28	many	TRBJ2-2	CASSLPGQVYTGELFF
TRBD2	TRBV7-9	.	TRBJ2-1	CASSPPGGYNEQFF
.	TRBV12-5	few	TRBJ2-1	CASGSSSYNEQFF
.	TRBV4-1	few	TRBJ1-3	CASSHPPGDSGNTIYF
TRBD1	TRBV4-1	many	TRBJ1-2	CASSQGDRAAYGYTF
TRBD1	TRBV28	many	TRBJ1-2	CASSRPYFGTGVIDGYTF
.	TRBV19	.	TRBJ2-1	CASTLSMGTYNEQFF
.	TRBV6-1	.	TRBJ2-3	CASSERPLLSTDTQYF
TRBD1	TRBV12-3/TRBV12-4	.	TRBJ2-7	CASGDRSSYEQYF
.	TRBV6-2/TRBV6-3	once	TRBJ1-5	CASTPTGEARQPQHF
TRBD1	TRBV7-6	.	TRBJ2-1	CASSLGPGQGDRNEQFF
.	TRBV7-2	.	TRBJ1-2	CASSPSLRQSTDYGYTF
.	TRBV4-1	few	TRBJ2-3	CASSQGPGHQRGRKGYF
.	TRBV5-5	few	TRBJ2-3	CASSLGAGTDTQYF
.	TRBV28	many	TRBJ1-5	CASSFALKGQPQHF
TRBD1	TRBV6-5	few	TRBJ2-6	CASRYAPGTGASSGANVLTF
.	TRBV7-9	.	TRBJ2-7	CASSLDAGWYEQYF